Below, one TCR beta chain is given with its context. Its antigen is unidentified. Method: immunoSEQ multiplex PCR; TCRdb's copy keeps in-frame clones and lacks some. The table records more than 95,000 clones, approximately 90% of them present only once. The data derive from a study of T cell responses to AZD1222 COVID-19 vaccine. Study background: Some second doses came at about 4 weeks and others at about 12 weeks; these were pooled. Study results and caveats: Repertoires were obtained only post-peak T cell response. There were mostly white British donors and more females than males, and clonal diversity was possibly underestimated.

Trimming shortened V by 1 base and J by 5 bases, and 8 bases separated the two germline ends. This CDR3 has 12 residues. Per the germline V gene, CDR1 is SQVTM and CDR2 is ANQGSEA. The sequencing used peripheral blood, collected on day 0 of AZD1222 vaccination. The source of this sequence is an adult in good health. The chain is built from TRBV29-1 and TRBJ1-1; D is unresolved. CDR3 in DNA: TGCAGCGTTGAAGCGACTGGGACTGAAGCTTTCTTT. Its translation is CSVEATGTEAFF.